The T cell receptor beta chain under discussion was sequenced for a study of identical twins. General study points: Less excess twin sharing appeared in beta out-of-frame sequences. Cross-sectional statistics underpinned the conclusions; the same donors were not followed.

The V gene lost 5 bases and the J gene lost 0 bases, with 10 bases spanning the gap. Germline CDR1 and CDR2: SGHTA and FQGNSA. CDR3 length equals 15 residues. TCRdb recomputed calls from the 5' RACE reads with MiXCR, one row per CDR3 protein. Counted here are about 810,000 distinct CDR3 sequences, roughly an eighth occurring once; the ten biggest clones make up roughly 1.5%. Concerning this clonotype itself: Antigen specificity is unknown.

These same records also appear under a second study, on yellow fever vaccine responses in identical twins.

The chain uses TRBV7-2 and TRBJ2-2; unclear D gene. This TCR came from a woman aged 18-30 years in good health. The sequenced sample was PBMCs. The CDR3 spells CASSPPDPNTGELFF. The DNA for the CDR3 is TGTGCCAGCAGCCCCCCCGATCCGAACACCGGGGAGCTGTTTTTT.